These 24 T cell receptor beta chains were sequenced from one sample in a study of tumor-infiltrating lymphocytes in primary liver carcinoma. From 400 to 500 ng total RNA, TCR beta cDNA was generated with a primer in the constant region. Each TCR beta library was derived from three nested multiplex PCR rounds that employed slightly modified ARM-PCR. Running roughly 10 cycles apiece, the first two PCR rounds relied on TRBV1-TRBV30 forward primers together with a C-beta reverse primer. TCRdb re-derived calls from the multiplex PCR reads in MiXCR, one entry per CDR3 protein. Among 75,000 to 90,000 distinct CDR3 sequences, approximately 70% were seen once, and the ten largest hold approximately 19%. Without any cell sorting, roughly 20-33 mg of bulk tissue yielded co-extracted RNA and DNA. The sample was liver tumor tissue from sampling region 1. Subset in this sample: tumor region T1, superior pole. Every receptor here comes from a man in his forties with primary liver carcinoma and hepatitis B virus infection.

For this clonotype: The germline gene is not matched at one end of the junction; a read error may be the cause. The chain links TRBV2 to TRBJ1-5; 7 positions agree with TRBD1. CDR3 length: 15 amino acids. CDR1 and CDR2 (germline): SNHLY, FYNNEI. The chain's CDR3 is CASTRGRVGNQPQRF. In DNA form, the CDR3 reads TGTGCCAGCACTAGGGGGCGCGTCGGCAATCAGCCCCAGCGTTTT. Full variable domain (outside the CDR3, taken from reference TRBV2 and TRBJ1-5): EPEVTQTPSHQVTQMGQEVILRCVPISNHLYFYWYRQILGQKVEFLVSFYNNEISEKSEIFDDQFSVERPDGSNFTLKIRSTKLEDSAMYFCASTRGRVGNQPQRFGDGTRLSIL.

Comments on this clonotype: A single base separates this from a much larger clone, so it may be a read error. Given the absence of the conserved phenylalanine or tryptophan at the CDR3 end, a read error is likely. V gene TRBV30 combines with J gene TRBJ2-7, with a weak D call TRBD1 (5 bases). The CDR3 loop spans 12 amino acids. CDR1 and CDR2 from the germline V gene are GTSNPN and SVGIG (reference sequence). The CDR3 DNA sequence: TGTGCGTACAAAGGGGCCAGCTACGAGCAGTACCTC. The encoded protein is CAYKGASYEQYL.

Here the CDR3 reads CASSRAGLANFNEQFF. The CDR3 region has the DNA TGTGCCAGCTCACGAGCCGGACTAGCAAACTTCAATGAGCAGTTCTTC. The chain couples TRBV18 to TRBJ2-1, with 8 bases identical to TRBD2. The CDR3 spans 16 residues. Germline CDR1 reads KGHSH; CDR2 reads LQKENI. V was clipped by 4 bases and J by 6 bases; unmatched bases: 11.

Concerning this clonotype: One end of the junction varies from germline; a read error may be responsible. The rearrangement joins TRBV6-1 to TRBJ2-5, with 8 bases that match TRBD1. Germline V gives CDR1 MNHNS, CDR2 SASEGT. The CDR3 is 12 residues long. The CDR3 region has the DNA TGTGGCAGCGGACAGGGTCCGGAGACCCAGTATTTC. It specifies CGSGQGPETQYF.

The chain has TRBV11-2 and TRBJ2-3, with D perhaps matching TRBD2 (6 bases). The CDR3 has 16 residues. V was cut by 5 bases and J by 0 bases, with 15 bases left in between. Germline V gene data show CDR1 as SGHAT and CDR2 as FQNNGV. The CDR3 sequence is CASSPPSSDSTDTQYF. As DNA, the CDR3 is TGTGCCAGCAGCCCTCCGTCTAGCGACAGCACAGATACGCAGTATTTT.

Remarks on this clonotype: An end of the junction differs from the germline gene, which may be a read error. V gene TRBV4-1 combines with J gene TRBJ1-2; 7 nucleotides align to TRBD1. Looked up from germline, CDR1 is MGHRA and CDR2 is YSYEKL. CDR3 size: 16 residues. The CDR3, as DNA: TGCGCCAACAGCCGAGTGGAGGGGGCAGGATACTATGGCTACACCTTC. Amino acids: CANSRVEGAGYYGYTF.

About this clonotype itself: No conserved phenylalanine or tryptophan is present at the end of the CDR3, so a read error is the likely explanation. The chain employs TRBV12-3 or TRBV12-4 and TRBJ1-1; D possibly corresponds to TRBD1 (6 bases). V was shortened by 7 bases and J by 1 base, with 10 bases between the two germline ends. The CDR3 consists of 13 residues. The CDR3 sequence: CASTGGRNTEAFL. CDR3 DNA sequence: TGTGCCAGCACCGGGGGGCGGAACACTGAAGCTTTCCTA.

Remarks on this clonotype: Relative to the germline gene, one junction end is altered; a read error may explain this. The gene calls are TRBV10-3 and TRBJ1-4, with no clear D. CDR1 is ENHRY, CDR2 SYGVKD, per germline. This CDR3 is 15 amino acids long. The CDR3, as DNA: TGTGCCATCAGAGAGCCGACGAAGCATAATGAACAACTGTTTTTT. The encoded protein is CAIREPTKHNEQLFF.

Turning to this clonotype: One end of the junction fails to match germline, which may point to a read error. The rearrangement joins TRBV11-2 to TRBJ2-5, with TRBD2 matching 14 bases. CDR1 and CDR2 (germline): SGHAT, FQNNGV. The CDR3 consists of 16 residues. The DNA for the CDR3 is TGCGCCAGCAGCCTTCCCGGACTAGCGGGGGGAGAGACCCAGTACTTC. It codes for CASSLPGLAGGETQYF.

With regard to this clonotype: At one end the junction does not follow the germline gene, possibly because of a read error. The chain recombines TRBV28 with TRBJ2-5; possible D gene TRBD2, 5 bases. Looked up from germline, CDR1 is MDHEN and CDR2 is SYDVKM. The CDR3 totals 15 residues. CDR3 residues: CASSSTSLAEEIQYF. For the CDR3, the DNA is TGTGCCAGCAGTTCCACGTCTCTAGCTGAAGAGATCCAGTACTTC.

Of note for this clonotype: Germline and junction disagree at one end, which may indicate a read error. The chain is built from TRBV29-1 and TRBJ2-7; 9 bases are a match to TRBD2. The germline V gene has CDR1 SQVTM and CDR2 ANQGSEA. The CDR3 is 14 amino acids. The CDR3 DNA follows: TGCAGCATTCAGCGGGAGGCCTACTCCTACGAACAGTACTTC. Translated, it gives CSIQREAYSYEQYF.

Concerning this clonotype itself: A much larger clone differs by one base, so this may be a read error. J is TRBJ2-7 and V is TRBV5-1, with 8 bases that match TRBD2. CDR3 length: 14 amino acids. The J segment lost 4 bases and the V segment lost 4 bases, leaving 7 bases of the junction unmatched. Per germline, CDR1 SGHRS and CDR2 YFSETQ. The CDR3 region is CASSTGGVGYEQYF. For the CDR3, the DNA is TGCGCCAGCAGCACCGGGGGGGTTGGATACGAGCAGTACTTC.

Comments on this clonotype: Germline is not matched at one junction end, which may reflect a read error. The chain uses TRBV14 and TRBJ2-7; D unresolved. Germline lookup yields CDR1 SGHDN and CDR2 FVKESK. The CDR3 is 12 amino acids. CDR3 DNA sequence: TGTGCCAGCAGTAAGGACGGATACGAGCCGTACTTC. Translated: CASSKDGYEPYF.

The chain joins TRBV11-2 to TRBJ2-5, with a possible D match to TRBD1 (6 bases). Germline V gene data show CDR1 as SGHAT and CDR2 as FQNNGV. This CDR3 region has 15 residues. Deletions cut 5 bases from V and 2 bases from J, with 15 bases between. DNA for the CDR3: TGTGCCAGCAGCCTAGCATGGACAGCTCAAGAGACCCAGTACTTC. Translating gives CASSLAWTAQETQYF.

This clonotype was found once. The junction shows a germline mismatch at one end, possibly a read error. The gene calls are TRBV11-2 and TRBJ1-1, with 10 bases aligning to TRBD1. The CDR3 runs 17 residues. The germline V gene encodes CDR1 SGHAT and CDR2 FQNNGV. Here the CDR3 DNA reads TGTGCCAGCAACCGAATGGGGGGACAGGGGTTCGGCTCTGAGGCTTTCTTT. It is translated as CASNRMGGQGFGSEAFF. Looking up the rest from reference TRBV11-2 and TRBJ1-1 gives the full variable domain: EAGVAQSPRYKIIEKRQSVAFWCNPISGHATLYWYQQILGQGPKLLIQFQNNGVVDDSQLPKDRFSAERLKGVDSTLKIQPAKLEDSAVYLCASNRMGGQGFGSEAFFGQGTRLTVV.

This chain links TRBV11-2 with TRBJ2-3; possible D gene TRBD2, 5 bases. The germline gives CDR1 SGHAT, CDR2 FQNNGV. This CDR3 has 13 residues. Trimming took off 0 bases at V and 15 bases at J, with 16 bases between the two ends. The CDR3 sequence is CASSLEGGDRQYF. The CDR3, as DNA: TGTGCCAGCAGCTTAGAAGGAGGAGATAGGCAATATTTT.

The chain has TRBV12-3 or TRBV12-4 and TRBJ2-3; 9 bases fit TRBD2. The CDR3 is made up of 16 amino acids. V was pared by 2 bases and J by 8 bases, with 11 bases of the junction left unmatched. In nucleotides, the CDR3 is TGTGCCAGCAGTTTATTTGCTAGCGGGACTGCAGGTACGCAGTATTTT. Its protein product is CASSLFASGTAGTQYF.

This clonotype was seen many times. The CDR3 loop is CASSVTGTGTDTQYF. The CDR3 DNA is TGCGCCAGCAGTGTAACCGGGACAGGGACCGATACGCAGTATTTT. The chain combines TRBV10-1 with TRBJ2-3, with 9 positions matching TRBD1. Germline V gives CDR1 WNHNN, CDR2 SYGVQD (reference sequence). V was pared by 4 bases and J by 6 bases, with 8 bases of the junction left unmatched. There are 15 residues in the CDR3.

Only one count was recorded for this clonotype. A read error may explain this, as a much larger clone is one base away. The chain employs TRBV28 and TRBJ2-7; tentatively, D is TRBD1 (6 bases). Germline V gene data show CDR1 as MDHEN and CDR2 as SYDVKM. The CDR3 length is 14 residues. The DNA of the CDR3 is TGTGGCACGATACAAGGGGGAAGGTCCTACGAGCAGTACTTC. Residues: CGTIQGGRSYEQYF.

This clonotype was recorded many times. V gene TRBV7-9 combines with J gene TRBJ1-2; no definite D call. The CDR3 is 12 residues long. The V gene's germline CDR1 is SEHNR and CDR2 FQNEAQ (reference sequence). V dropped 3 bases and J dropped 8 bases, with 10 bases sitting between them. The CDR3 region has the DNA TGTGCCAGCAGCTTTTCGGGAGGCGGCTACACCTTC. Translated, it gives CASSFSGGGYTF.

The V and J genes are TRBV28 and TRBJ2-2; D is possibly TRBD2 (7 bases). Germline V gene lookup returns CDR1 MDHEN and CDR2 SYDVKM. The CDR3 is 14 residues long. V lost 8 bases and J 17 bases, leaving 27 bases between the germline ends. For the CDR3, the DNA is TGTGCCAGCCTCGGGGGGCAGGGAGCCGGGGTGCTATTTTTT. It is translated as CASLGGQGAGVLFF.

The count of this clonotype is one. Since the CDR3 does not end with the conserved phenylalanine or tryptophan, this likely comes from a read error. Because the CDR3's place on the DNA is in doubt, the DNA is left out and the CDR3 is given as listed by TCRdb. This chain connects TRBV10-3 to TRBJ2-3; the D call TRBD1 from the table was never checked on the DNA. Germline V gives CDR1 ENHRY, CDR2 SYGVKD. The CDR3 sequence runs 15 residues, both termini included. CDR3 sequence: CAISKDSPGTDTLYL.

Concerning this clonotype itself: A single base separates this from a much larger clone, so it may be a read error. The CDR3: CACSLGSSGSGEQFF. CDR3 in DNA: TGTGCCTGCAGTTTAGGATCTAGCGGGAGTGGTGAGCAGTTCTTC. This chain joins TRBV28 and TRBJ2-1, with TRBD2 identical over 10 bases. The CDR3 is 15 residues long. Germline V lookup: CDR1 MDHEN, CDR2 SYDVKM.

V is TRBV12-3 or TRBV12-4 and J is TRBJ1-1, with unresolved D. Trimming took 5 bases from V and 9 from J, leaving 16 bases between them. The CDR3 has 13 amino acids. This CDR3 is CASSLRYSNKAFF. The CDR3 nucleotides read TGTGCCAGCAGTCTCCGATACAGTAACAAAGCTTTCTTT.